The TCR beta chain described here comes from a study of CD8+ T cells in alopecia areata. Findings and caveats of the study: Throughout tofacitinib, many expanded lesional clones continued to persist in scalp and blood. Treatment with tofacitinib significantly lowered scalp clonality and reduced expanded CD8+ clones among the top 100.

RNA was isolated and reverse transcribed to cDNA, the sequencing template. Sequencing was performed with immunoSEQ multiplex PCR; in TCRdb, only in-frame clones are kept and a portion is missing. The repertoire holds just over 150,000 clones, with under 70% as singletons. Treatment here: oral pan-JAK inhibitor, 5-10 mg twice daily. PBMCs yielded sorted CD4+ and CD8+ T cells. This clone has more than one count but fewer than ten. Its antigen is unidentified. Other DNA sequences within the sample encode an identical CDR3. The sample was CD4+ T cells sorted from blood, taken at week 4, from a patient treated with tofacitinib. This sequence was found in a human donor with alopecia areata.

CDR3 coding DNA: TGTGCCTGGAGTCCGGGGAACAATCAGCCCCAGCATTTT. Translation: CAWSPGNNQPQHF. The V and J genes are TRBV30 and TRBJ1-5; D remains ambiguous. This CDR3 contains 13 residues. V shed 2 bases and J shed 3 bases, with 8 bases lying between them. Germline CDR1 reads GTSNPN; CDR2 reads SVGIG (reference sequence). The whole variable domain, filled in from reference TRBV30 and TRBJ1-5, reads SQTIHQWPATLVQPVGSPLSLECTVEGTSNPNLYWYRQAAGRGLQLLFYSVGIGQISSEVPQNLSASRPQDRQFILSSKKLLLSDSGFYLCAWSPGNNQPQHFGDGTRLSIL.